The 29 T cell receptor beta chains listed next were all sequenced from one sample in a study of cytomegalovirus exposure and HLA in healthy donors. 60 Vbeta and 13 Jbeta primers were used in PCR. Data came from immunoSEQ multiplex PCR; TCRdb stores just in-frame clones and leaves some out. The repertoire holds approximately 95,000 clones, with about 80% as singletons. The sample taken for sequencing was PBMCs. The receptor set was obtained from a man aged 18 to 30 in good health and CMV-seropositive.

V usage is TRBV29-1 and J usage is TRBJ2-1, with 9 bases that match TRBD2. Germline CDR1 reads SQVTM; CDR2 reads ANQGSEA. This CDR3 has 16 residues. V lost 3 bases and J lost 5; bases outside the gene matches: 11. CDR3: CSVDRPAGGLNNEQFF. For the CDR3, the DNA is TGCAGCGTTGATCGCCCAGCGGGGGGCCTAAACAATGAGCAGTTCTTC.

This chain uses TRBV28 with TRBJ2-3, with 8 bases fitting TRBD2. V gave up 3 bases and J gave up 6 bases; unmatched junction bases: 8. Germline V lookup: CDR1 MDHEN, CDR2 SYDVKM. CDR3 size: 15 residues. The CDR3 is CASSLVLAGSDTQYF. The CDR3 coding sequence is TGTGCCAGCAGTTTGGTATTAGCGGGGTCGGATACGCAGTATTTT.

This clone was observed a single time. The J gene is TRBJ1-3, the V gene TRBV4-1; 10 positions match TRBD1. The CDR3 is made up of 19 amino acids. The J segment lost 0 bases and the V segment lost 4 bases, leaving 12 bases of the junction unmatched. The germline V gene has CDR1 MGHRA and CDR2 YSYEKL. CDR3 protein: CASSPTGATGGFSGNTIYF. CDR3 coding DNA: TGCGCCAGCAGCCCCACCGGGGCGACAGGGGGCTTCTCTGGAAACACCATATATTTT.

In its sample, this clone was seen once. The V call is TRBV13, the J call TRBJ1-2; 7 positions agree with TRBD1. J gave up 4 bases and V 7 bases, and 6 bases lay outside the gene matches. This CDR3 spans 13 amino acids. Germline V gives CDR1 PRHDT, CDR2 FYEKMQ (reference sequence). The CDR3 is CASTDRATYGYTF. CDR3 in DNA: TGTGCCAGCACCGACAGGGCGACCTATGGCTACACCTTC.

J is TRBJ2-1 and V is TRBV5-1; 11 nucleotides match TRBD2. J was trimmed by 0 bases and V by 7 bases; bases with no gene match: 15. CDR3 length: 19 amino acids. Germline V gene data show CDR1 as SGHRS and CDR2 as YFSETQ. The CDR3 region has the DNA TGCGCCAGCTTCTCGGGCCTAGCGGGGGGACCGAGCTCCTACAATGAGCAGTTCTTC. Its translation is CASFSGLAGGPSSYNEQFF.

The V and J genes are TRBV7-9 and TRBJ2-3; 8 bases match TRBD1. This CDR3 has 17 amino acids. With 2 bases clipped from V and 1 base from J, the junction kept 8 bases outside the gene matches. Looked up from germline, CDR1 is SEHNR and CDR2 is FQNEAQ (reference sequence). CDR3 in DNA: TGTGCCAGCAGCTTAAGGTCCAGGGGGCGCGGCACAGATACGCAGTATTTT. Protein product: CASSLRSRGRGTDTQYF. Based on the CDR3 plus reference TRBV7-9 and TRBJ2-3, the full variable domain is DTGVSQNPRHKITKRGQNVTFRCDPISEHNRLYWYRQTLGQGPEFLTYFQNEAQLEKSRLLSDRFSAERPKGSFSTLEIQRTEQGDSAMYLCASSLRSRGRGTDTQYFGPGTRLTVL.

The chain links TRBV6-6 to TRBJ2-6; D remains unclear. The germline V gene encodes CDR1 MNHNY and CDR2 SVGAGI (reference sequence). CDR3 length equals 16 residues. The V and J ends lost 4 bases and 0 bases respectively, with 10 bases between them. The CDR3 protein is CASSSRVSSGANVLTF. The CDR3 DNA follows: TGTGCCAGCAGTTCCCGGGTGAGCTCTGGGGCCAACGTCCTGACTTTC.

The rearrangement links TRBV30 to TRBJ2-3, with 9 positions matching TRBD1. The CDR3 loop spans 15 amino acids. Losses at the gene ends were 6 bases for V and 3 bases for J; bases not matched to a gene: 10. The germline CDR1 and CDR2 sequences are GTSNPN and SVGIG (reference sequence). The CDR3 coding sequence is TGTGCCTGCGCCTCGGGTGGACAGGGGACAGATACGCAGTATTTT. It translates to CACASGGQGTDTQYF.

The rearrangement links TRBV5-4 to TRBJ1-1; 7 bases match TRBD1. Germline V lookup: CDR1 SGHNT, CDR2 YYREEE (reference sequence). The CDR3 contains 14 residues. Unmatched junction bases numbered 6, after V lost 4 bases and J lost 3 bases. The CDR3 DNA is TGTGCCAGCAGCCCCGGCGACAGGGACACTGAAGCTTTCTTT. This encodes CASSPGDRDTEAFF.

The gene calls are TRBV9 and TRBJ1-1; unclear D gene. This CDR3 contains 12 residues. Germline V CDR1 and CDR2: SGDLS, YYNGEE. V gave up 3 bases and J gave up 7 bases, with 10 bases separating them. Written as DNA, the CDR3 is TGTGCCAGCAGCGACACCGCGGGTGAAGCTTTCTTT. Protein sequence: CASSDTAGEAFF.

The rearrangement joins TRBV5-4 to TRBJ1-5; D is perhaps TRBD1 (6 bases). Germline V gene sequence: CDR1 SGHNT, CDR2 YYREEE (reference sequence). The V end was cut by 2 bases, the J end by 4 bases, with 19 bases between. The CDR3 loop spans 17 amino acids. CDR3 loop: CASSLMWPRTANQPQHF. In nucleotides, the CDR3 is TGTGCCAGCAGCTTAATGTGGCCGAGGACAGCTAATCAGCCCCAGCATTTT.

The chain is built from TRBV15 and TRBJ2-2; TRBD2 matches at 12 bases. CDR1 is LNHNV, CDR2 YYDKDF, per germline (reference sequence). J gave up 6 bases and V 2 bases, and 4 bases lay outside the gene matches. This CDR3 contains 16 residues. CDR3 protein: CATSRPSGGAAGELFF. As DNA, the CDR3 is TGTGCCACCAGCAGACCTAGCGGGGGGGCTGCCGGGGAGCTGTTTTTT.

The chain uses TRBV30 and TRBJ1-6, with TRBD1 identical over 9 bases. Germline trimming cut 2 bases from V and 6 bases from J; bases unmatched to any gene: 5. Germline values: CDR1 GTSNPN, CDR2 SVGIG (reference sequence). The length of the CDR3 is 15 residues. The CDR3 DNA is TGTGCCTGGAGTAGTCTGGACAGGGGTAATTCACCCCTCCACTTT. It encodes CAWSSLDRGNSPLHF.

This clone was observed once. The rearrangement links TRBV7-8 to TRBJ1-3; D may be TRBD1 (6 bases). This CDR3 comprises 14 residues. Germline-derived CDR1 and CDR2 are SGHVS and FQNEAQ. The V and J ends lost 5 bases and 0 bases respectively, with 8 bases between them. The CDR3: CASSPGASGNTIYF. DNA for the CDR3: TGTGCCAGCAGCCCAGGGGCCTCTGGAAACACCATATATTTT.

This chain uses TRBV5-1 with TRBJ1-2; 9 nucleotides line up with TRBD1. Losses at the gene ends were 1 base for V and 0 bases for J; bases not matched to a gene: 10. CDR1 and CDR2 (germline): SGHRS, YFSETQ. The length of the CDR3 is 18 residues. CDR3 protein: CASSLFGTGWNTNYGYTF. The CDR3 bases are TGCGCCAGCAGCTTGTTTGGGACAGGGTGGAATACTAACTATGGCTACACCTTC.

The chain employs TRBV27 and TRBJ2-1, with 7 bases lining up with TRBD1. The ends lost 3 bases at V and 10 bases at J; junction bases unmatched: 12. This CDR3 is built from 15 residues. The V gene's germline CDR1 is MNHEY and CDR2 SMNVEV (reference sequence). The CDR3 spells CASSFVDRPFREQFF. CDR3 bases: TGTGCCAGCAGTTTCGTGGACAGGCCATTCAGGGAGCAGTTCTTC.

The chain combines TRBV27 with TRBJ1-6; the D is unclear. This CDR3 comprises 13 residues. With 5 bases removed from V and 11 bases from J, the gap between germline ends came to 13 bases. Looked up from germline, CDR1 is MNHEY and CDR2 is SMNVEV (reference sequence). CDR3 nucleotide sequence: TGTGCCAGCAGTCTCGAATCACAGACACCCCTCCACTTT. Its protein product is CASSLESQTPLHF.

This clone was seen just once. The chain links TRBV27 to TRBJ2-3; weak D call: TRBD1 (6 bases). Germline V gene sequence: CDR1 MNHEY, CDR2 SMNVEV (reference sequence). The V and J ends lost 3 bases and 8 bases respectively, with 15 bases between them. CDR3 size: 14 residues. CDR3 loop: CASSLYRDMVTQYF. CDR3 DNA: TGTGCCAGCAGTTTGTATAGGGACATGGTTACGCAGTATTTT.

This CDR3 is CASSQEPGLAGNEQYF. Written as DNA, the CDR3 is TGTGCCAGCAGCCAGGAACCGGGACTAGCGGGGAACGAGCAGTACTTC. The V call is TRBV4-2, the J call TRBJ2-7; 13 positions match TRBD2. CDR3 length equals 16 residues. Germline CDR1 is LGHNA and CDR2 is YNFKEQ. The ends lost 3 bases at V and 5 bases at J; junction bases unmatched: 7.

V is TRBV6-4 and J is TRBJ2-7; D is uncertain. This CDR3 is built from 14 residues. V dropped 7 bases and J dropped 4 bases, with 17 bases sitting between them. CDR1 is MRHNA, CDR2 SNTAGT, per germline. The CDR3 sequence is CASTFWRKIYEQYF. In DNA, the CDR3 is TGTGCCAGCACCTTTTGGCGGAAAATTTACGAGCAGTACTTC.

This chain links TRBV7-8 with TRBJ2-7; 11 nucleotides line up with TRBD1. The CDR3 runs 15 residues. The germline gives CDR1 SGHVS, CDR2 FQNEAQ. V was clipped by 1 base and J by 2 bases; unmatched bases: 1. CDR3 amino acids: CASSLGTGGTYEQYF. The CDR3 DNA reads as TGTGCCAGCAGCTTAGGGACAGGGGGCACCTACGAGCAGTACTTC.

The chain joins TRBV5-1 to TRBJ1-2, with 7 bases aligning to TRBD1. CDR3 length: 13 amino acids. Germline CDR1 reads SGHRS; CDR2 reads YFSETQ. V gave up 5 bases and J gave up 6 bases; unmatched junction bases: 7. CDR3 residues: CASRKTGTDGYTF. CDR3 sequence (DNA): TGCGCCAGCAGGAAGACAGGGACTGATGGCTACACCTTC.

The rearrangement joins TRBV27 to TRBJ2-7; possible D gene TRBD1, 5 bases. V gave up 10 bases and J gave up 8 bases, with 12 bases separating them. The CDR3 length is 10 residues. CDR1 and CDR2 (germline): MNHEY, SMNVEV (reference sequence). The CDR3 region is CAIGTGKQYF. The CDR3 DNA follows: TGTGCCATCGGAACAGGAAAGCAGTACTTC.

Here the CDR3 DNA reads TGTGCCACCAGCATTTACAGGAATTCACCCCTCCACTTT. This sequence encodes CATSIYRNSPLHF. This sequence joins TRBV15 and TRBJ1-6, with D possibly being TRBD1 (5 bases). The CDR3 totals 13 residues. Trimming removed 4 bases from V and 7 bases from J, with 8 bases in between. Germline-derived CDR1 and CDR2 are LNHNV and YYDKDF (reference sequence).

This chain uses TRBV5-4 with TRBJ2-7; the D gene is possibly TRBD2 (5 bases). The germline CDR1 and CDR2 sequences are SGHNT and YYREEE (reference sequence). This CDR3 spans 16 amino acids. V was cut by 2 bases and J by 1 base, with 16 bases left in between. The CDR3 protein is CASSLTATRGSYEQYF. CDR3 sequence (DNA): TGTGCCAGCAGCTTAACCGCGACCCGGGGATCCTACGAGCAGTACTTC.

The genes are TRBV5-4 and TRBJ2-2; 8 bases are a match to TRBD2. The length of the CDR3 is 16 residues. Germline values: CDR1 SGHNT, CDR2 YYREEE (reference sequence). V was clipped by 2 bases and J by 4 bases; unmatched bases: 7. The CDR3 DNA reads TGTGCCAGCAGCTTACGGGGGGGCAAACTCACCGGGGAGCTGTTTTTT. It encodes CASSLRGGKLTGELFF.

V gene TRBV2 combines with J gene TRBJ1-1; a weak D match, TRBD1 (5 bases). The CDR3 runs 13 residues. The germline V gene encodes CDR1 SNHLY and CDR2 FYNNEI. V shed 7 bases and J shed 4 bases, with 13 bases lying between them. The CDR3 sequence is CASNGGFGTEAFF. In nucleotides, the CDR3 is TGTGCCAGCAACGGGGGATTTGGCACTGAAGCTTTCTTT.

The genes are TRBV10-3 and TRBJ2-2; TRBD1 matches at 8 bases. CDR1 is ENHRY, CDR2 SYGVKD, per germline. The V segment lost 2 bases and the J segment 7 bases; nucleotides outside the gene matches: 3. The CDR3 contains 14 residues. The CDR3 loop reads CAISEGTGIGELFF. DNA of the CDR3: TGTGCCATCAGTGAGGGGACAGGTATCGGGGAGCTGTTTTTT.

The table lists this clone with a count of one. CDR3 in amino acids: CAWTRGINTEAFF. For the CDR3, the DNA is TGTGCCTGGACTAGGGGGATTAACACTGAAGCTTTCTTT. This chain connects TRBV30 to TRBJ1-1; TRBD1 is a possible D gene (6 bases). Trimming left V 4 bases short and J 2 bases short, with 11 bases between. The CDR3 runs 13 residues. Germline V lookup: CDR1 GTSNPN, CDR2 SVGIG (reference sequence).